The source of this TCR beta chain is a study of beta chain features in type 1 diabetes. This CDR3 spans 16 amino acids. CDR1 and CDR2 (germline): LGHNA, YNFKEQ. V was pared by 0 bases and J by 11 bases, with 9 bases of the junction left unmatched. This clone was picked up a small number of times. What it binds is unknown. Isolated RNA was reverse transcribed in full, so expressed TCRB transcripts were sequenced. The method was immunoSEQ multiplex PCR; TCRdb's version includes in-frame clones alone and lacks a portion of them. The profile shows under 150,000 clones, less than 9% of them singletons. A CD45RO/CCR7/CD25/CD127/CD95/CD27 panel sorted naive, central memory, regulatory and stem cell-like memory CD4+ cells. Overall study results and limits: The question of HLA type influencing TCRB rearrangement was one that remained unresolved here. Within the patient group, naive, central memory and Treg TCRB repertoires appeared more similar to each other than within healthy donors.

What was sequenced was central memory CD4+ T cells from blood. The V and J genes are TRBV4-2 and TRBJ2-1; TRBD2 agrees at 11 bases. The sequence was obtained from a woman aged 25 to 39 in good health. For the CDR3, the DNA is TGTGCCAGCAGCCAAGATGGTAGCGGGAGGGCCGGAAAGCAGTTCTTC. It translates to CASSQDGSGRAGKQFF.